A selection of T cell receptor beta chains follows, all from one sample in a study of OX40 agonist ivuxolimab in advanced cancers. TCRdb's table, derived via immunoSEQ multiplex PCR, lists solely in-frame clones and lacks some. The repertoire has 70,000 to 100,000 clones, roughly 80% of them found once; the top ten carry 1% to 1.3%. The sample consisted of CD4+ or CD8+ T cells sorted from blood, taken in a trial of the OX40 agonist ivuxolimab. The receptors were sampled from an adult with an advanced solid tumor such as melanoma, head and neck, liver or kidney cancer. Both conserved end residues are part of each CDR3. The order of the fields is D gene, clone size, J gene, V gene, CDR3 protein, CDR3 DNA. The D gene is left open where the match is weak. The size of a clone is reported for some rows only, either as once, few or many, or as a class for expanded clones.

. | few | TRBJ1-5 | TRBV18 | CASSPHQALANQPQHF | TGTGCCAGCTCACCACACCAGGCCCTAGCAAATCAGCCCCAGCATTTT
TRBD1 | . | TRBJ2-5 | TRBV5-4 | CASRRGQGQETQYF | TGTGCCAGCAGACGGGGACAGGGTCAGGAGACCCAGTACTTC
TRBD1 | once | TRBJ2-4 | TRBV4-1 | CASSQQQGENIQYF | TGCGCCAGCAGCCAGCAACAGGGGGAAAACATTCAGTACTTC
TRBD1 | . | TRBJ2-7 | TRBV6-1 | CASSEARGTASYEQYF | TGTGCCAGCAGTGAAGCGCGAGGGACAGCTAGCTACGAGCAGTACTTC
. | . | TRBJ1-3 | TRBV7-9 | CASRSTGSEGNTIYF | TGTGCCAGCAGGTCCACAGGGTCGGAGGGAAACACCATATATTTT
TRBD1 | . | TRBJ1-2 | TRBV19 | CASSVRGRIYGYTF | TGTGCCAGTAGTGTCAGGGGGAGGATCTATGGCTACACCTTC
TRBD1 | . | TRBJ1-2 | TRBV15 | CATSTRQGRGGYTF | TGTGCCACCAGCACACGACAGGGGCGAGGGGGCTACACCTTC
. | . | TRBJ2-7 | TRBV6-1 | CASSLGPGQSYEQYF | TGTGCCAGCAGCCTGGGACCCGGGCAATCCTACGAGCAGTACTTC
. | . | TRBJ1-1 | TRBV28 | CASSSGGREAEAFF | TGTGCCAGCAGTTCGGGGGGGAGGGAGGCTGAAGCTTTCTTT
. | . | TRBJ1-5 | TRBV28 | CASRGGKQPQHF | TGTGCCAGCAGAGGGGGAAAACAGCCCCAGCATTTT
. | . | TRBJ2-3 | TRBV5-1 | CASRLLDTQYF | TGCGCCAGCAGGTTATTAGATACGCAGTATTTT
. | . | TRBJ1-2 | TRBV28 | CASSLVQEGLNYGYTF | TGTGCCAGCAGTTTAGTACAGGAGGGATTGAACTATGGCTACACCTTC
TRBD1 | . | TRBJ2-1 | TRBV4-1 | CASSQDPGQGGDEQFF | TGCGCCAGCAGCCAAGATCCGGGACAGGGTGGGGATGAGCAGTTCTTC
TRBD1 | once | TRBJ2-2 | TRBV7-9 | CASSLEGTGDTGELFF | TGTGCCAGCAGCTTAGAAGGGACAGGGGACACCGGGGAGCTGTTTTTT
TRBD1 | . | TRBJ1-1 | TRBV6-5 | CASIRGPMGEAFF | TGTGCCAGCATTAGGGGGCCCATGGGGGAAGCTTTCTTT